The 7 T cell receptor beta chains listed next were all sequenced from one sample in a study of cytomegalovirus exposure and HLA in healthy donors. Primers: 60 Vbeta forward and 13 Jbeta reverse. TCRdb's table, derived via immunoSEQ multiplex PCR, lists solely in-frame clones and lacks some. The table has about 90,000 clones, over 70% seen once. What was sequenced was PBMCs. The receptor source for this set is a boy younger than 18 in good health and CMV-seronegative.

The genes are TRBV4-3 and TRBJ2-7; 10 bases map to TRBD2. Germline CDR1 LGHNA, CDR2 YSLEER. The length of the CDR3 is 16 residues. V dropped 1 base and J dropped 2; count of bases not matched to a gene: 5. The CDR3 DNA is TGCGCCAGCAGCCAAGGAAGGACTAGCGGAACCTACGAGCAGTACTTC. This translates into CASSQGRTSGTYEQYF.

This clone occurred once. The genes are TRBV27 and TRBJ1-2; tentatively, D is TRBD1 (6 bases). V lost 10 bases and J lost 4, with 16 bases in between. The germline V gene encodes CDR1 MNHEY and CDR2 SMNVEV (reference sequence). There are 13 residues in the CDR3. CDR3 coding DNA: TGTGCCACCGGGGGGGGCAGCCCCTATGGCTACACCTTC. It yields the protein CATGGGSPYGYTF.

This clone was seen a few times. The V call is TRBV4-1, the J call TRBJ2-7, with a possible D match to TRBD2 (7 bases). The ends were cut back, 0 bases at V and 4 bases at J, with 19 bases in the middle. The CDR3 consists of 17 residues. Germline values: CDR1 MGHRA, CDR2 YSYEKL. The CDR3 DNA reads as TGCGCCAGCAGCCAAGAAAGTGTCCCGGGGGGCGGATACGAGCAGTACTTC. Its protein product is CASSQESVPGGGYEQYF.

This clone was counted between two and nine times. The CDR3 reads CASGVVTGLVMNTEAFF. The CDR3 DNA reads TGTGCCAGCGGTGTAGTTACAGGTTTGGTCATGAACACTGAAGCTTTCTTT. This rearrangement joins TRBV2 to TRBJ1-1; D might be TRBD1 (5 bases). The CDR3 is 17 amino acids. Trimming pared 8 bases from V and 0 bases from J, leaving 22 bases between. CDR1 and CDR2 from the germline V gene are SNHLY and FYNNEI.

This clone was detected a few times. The genes are TRBV10-3 and TRBJ2-1; 9 bases match TRBD2. CDR1 is ENHRY, CDR2 SYGVKD, per germline. The CDR3 totals 17 residues. Losses at the gene ends were 3 bases for V and 9 bases for J; bases not matched to a gene: 15. The CDR3 spells CAISDLPGLAPTGEQFF. CDR3 DNA: TGTGCCATCAGTGATTTACCGGGACTAGCTCCCACGGGTGAGCAGTTCTTC.

The genes are TRBV30 and TRBJ2-7; the match to TRBD2 covers 10 bases. Germline V lookup: CDR1 GTSNPN, CDR2 SVGIG (reference sequence). The CDR3 totals 16 residues. V lost 1 base to trimming and J lost 3 bases; unmatched junction nucleotides: 9. CDR3 sequence (DNA): TGTGCCTGGAGTGGCGAGGGCCTAGCGGGAGTCTACGAGCAGTACTTC. Translated: CAWSGEGLAGVYEQYF.

The chain combines TRBV30 with TRBJ2-3, with 7 bases aligning to TRBD1. The trim removed 2 bases at V and 3 bases at J, leaving 5 bases unmatched. The length of the CDR3 is 14 residues. Germline V gives CDR1 GTSNPN, CDR2 SVGIG (reference sequence). CDR3 residues: CAWSSTGRTDTQYF. The CDR3 DNA sequence: TGTGCCTGGAGTTCGACAGGGCGGACAGATACGCAGTATTTT.